A single sample gave rise to the 17 T cell receptor beta chains below, sequenced in a study of PD-1 blockade in classical Hodgkin lymphoma. TCRdb's table, derived via immunoSEQ multiplex PCR, lists solely in-frame clones and lacks some. The data show approximately 90,000 clones, with around 80% seen just once and about 15% held by the top ten. Regarding time point: cycle 4 day 1 (C4D1), after about 6 weeks of nivolumab. Each patient relapsed following autologous stem cell transplantation, and prior brentuximab vedotin exposure differed. Here the sequenced sample was peripheral blood mononuclear cells (PBMCs), taken before the fourth cycle of nivolumab. Every receptor here comes from a human donor with classical Hodgkin lymphoma.

This clone turned up a few times. The rearrangement links TRBV19 to TRBJ2-3; D may be TRBD1 (5 bases). V was pared by 2 bases and J by 4 bases, with 16 bases between. The germline V gene has CDR1 LNHDA and CDR2 SQIVND (reference sequence). This CDR3 comprises 16 residues. CDR3 bases: TGTGCCAGTAGTATACGCGGCAGGGCGAGCGCAGATACGCAGTATTTT. This encodes CASSIRGRASADTQYF.

This chain joins TRBV2 and TRBJ2-5; a weak D match, TRBD2 (5 bases). V lost 3 bases to trimming and J lost 5 bases, with 13 bases between them. This CDR3 contains 14 residues. Germline CDR1 and CDR2: SNHLY and FYNNEI. CDR3 DNA sequence: TGTGCCAGCAGTGAGATATCCCCGGGGGAGACCCAGTACTTC. Translated: CASSEISPGETQYF.

This clone was counted between two and nine times. The chain has TRBV5-1 and TRBJ1-2; the D is unclear. Per germline, CDR1 SGHRS and CDR2 YFSETQ. V was clipped by 0 bases and J by 4 bases, with 7 bases between them. This CDR3 spans 13 amino acids. In nucleotides, the CDR3 is TGCGCCAGCAGCTTGGACGCGGTCTATGGCTACACCTTC. This encodes CASSLDAVYGYTF.

The chain couples TRBV19 to TRBJ2-3, with 7 bases aligning to TRBD1. The ends lost 7 bases at V and 4 bases at J; junction bases unmatched: 5. The CDR3 has 13 residues. CDR1 and CDR2 (germline): LNHDA, SQIVND (reference sequence). The CDR3 nucleotides are TGTGCCAGTACCAAGCAGGGGGCAGATACGCAGTATTTT. Amino acid sequence: CASTKQGADTQYF.

V is TRBV5-4 and J is TRBJ1-1; weak D call: TRBD1 (5 bases). V was shortened by 1 base and J by 9 bases, with 10 bases between the two germline ends. CDR1 is SGHNT and CDR2 is YYREEE in the germline V gene (reference sequence). The CDR3 loop spans 12 amino acids. The CDR3 is CASSLLDTQAFF. CDR3 nucleotides: TGTGCCAGCAGCTTGCTGGACACGCAAGCTTTCTTT.

The chain has TRBV4-2 and TRBJ2-7; D call uncertain. V was trimmed by 1 base and J by 4 bases, leaving 8 bases between them. From germline, CDR1 is LGHNA and CDR2 YNFKEQ. The length of the CDR3 is 13 residues. This CDR3 reads CASSQGEAYEQYF. In DNA, the CDR3 is TGTGCCAGCAGCCAAGGGGAAGCTTACGAGCAGTACTTC.

This clone was counted only a few times. This chain connects TRBV10-1 to TRBJ2-7; 7 bases are a match to TRBD2. The CDR3 consists of 14 residues. CDR1 WNHNN and CDR2 SYGVQD come from the germline V gene (reference sequence). Trimming cost V 8 bases and J 0 bases; bases outside gene matches: 7. The CDR3 DNA is TGCGCCAGCTCTAGCGGAGGGAGCTCCTACGAGCAGTACTTC. It codes for CASSSGGSSYEQYF.

The chain employs TRBV11-2 and TRBJ2-7; 8 bases are a match to TRBD1. Germline assignment: CDR1 SGHAT and CDR2 FQNNGV. Trimming at V came to 1 base and at J to 4 bases, leaving 3 bases not matched to a gene. The CDR3 length is 14 residues. The CDR3 region is CASSLGGQGYEQYF. DNA of the CDR3: TGTGCCAGCAGCTTAGGAGGACAGGGTTACGAGCAGTACTTC.

J is TRBJ2-4 and V is TRBV27; D unresolved. CDR1 is MNHEY, CDR2 SMNVEV, per germline (reference sequence). Trimming took 1 base from V and 11 from J, leaving 12 bases between them. This CDR3 spans 13 amino acids. The CDR3 region is CASSLLGESVQYF. CDR3 DNA sequence: TGTGCCAGCAGTTTATTAGGCGAAAGTGTTCAGTACTTC.

The chain joins TRBV5-1 to TRBJ2-2; 10 positions agree with TRBD2. The CDR3 covers 16 residues. Germline trimming cut 3 bases from V and 6 bases from J; bases unmatched to any gene: 8. Germline assignment: CDR1 SGHRS and CDR2 YFSETQ. The CDR3 region is CASSSQLAGVSGELFF. The CDR3 nucleotides are TGCGCCAGCAGCTCCCAGCTAGCGGGAGTTTCCGGGGAGCTGTTTTTT.

The genes are TRBV29-1 and TRBJ2-1; 12 bases match TRBD2. Trimming took 3 bases from V and 4 from J; bases not matched to a gene: 7. The CDR3 loop spans 16 amino acids. CDR1 is SQVTM, CDR2 ANQGSEA, per germline. For the CDR3, the DNA is TGCAGCGTTGAGGGACTAGCGGGCGTGCTTTACAATGAGCAGTTCTTC. Protein product: CSVEGLAGVLYNEQFF.

The chain recombines TRBV4-3 with TRBJ2-5; no clear D. V was clipped by 2 bases and J by 5 bases, with 15 bases between them. Germline CDR1 reads LGHNA; CDR2 reads YSLEER. The CDR3 runs to 15 residues. This CDR3 is CASSQSQGRLETQYF. The CDR3 DNA reads TGCGCCAGCAGCCAATCCCAAGGAAGGTTGGAGACCCAGTACTTC.

The chain is built from TRBV5-1 and TRBJ1-3; D is uncertain. Trimming removed 2 bases at V and 1 base at J, with 10 bases between. Per germline, CDR1 SGHRS and CDR2 YFSETQ. The CDR3 has 15 residues. The CDR3, as DNA: TGCGCCAGCAGCTTCCGGGGAACGTCTGGAAACACCATATATTTT. This encodes CASSFRGTSGNTIYF.

This clone was picked up a small number of times. The chain couples TRBV5-1 to TRBJ2-1; 8 positions match TRBD2. Trimming at V came to 4 bases and at J to 4 bases, leaving 7 bases not matched to a gene. Per germline, CDR1 SGHRS and CDR2 YFSETQ. The length of the CDR3 is 15 residues. The CDR3 sequence: CASSPNSGIYNEQFF. The CDR3 nucleotides read TGCGCCAGCAGCCCGAATAGCGGGATATACAATGAGCAGTTCTTC.

V is TRBV11-2 and J is TRBJ1-2, with D maybe TRBD1 (5 bases). There are 14 residues in the CDR3. Trimming cost V 3 bases and J 3 bases, with 11 bases left between them. Germline CDR1 reads SGHAT; CDR2 reads FQNNGV. The CDR3 loop reads CASSFRGEYYGYTF. The CDR3 bases are TGTGCCAGCAGCTTCCGGGGGGAGTACTATGGCTACACCTTC.

CDR3 amino acids: CASSGQGAFNEQFF. CDR3 DNA sequence: TGTGCCAGCAGTGGGCAGGGGGCGTTCAATGAGCAGTTCTTC. This chain joins TRBV6-1 and TRBJ2-1; TRBD1 aligns across 8 bases. CDR3 length: 14 amino acids. CDR1 and CDR2 from the germline V gene are MNHNS and SASEGT. Trimming at V came to 4 bases and at J to 6 bases, leaving 5 bases not matched to a gene.

The chain couples TRBV7-9 to TRBJ2-1; D is tentatively TRBD1 or TRBD2 (5 bases each). V dropped 3 bases and J dropped 10 bases, with 10 bases sitting between them. CDR1 is SEHNR and CDR2 is FQNEAQ in the germline V gene (reference sequence). CDR3 length: 12 residues. CDR3 sequence (DNA): TGTGCCAGCAGCTTGGGGACCCTCGAGCAGTTCTTC. Protein: CASSLGTLEQFF.